Below, one T cell receptor (beta chain) is given with its context. No antigen is known for it. The data were obtained in a study of T cell responses to AZD1222 COVID-19 vaccine. Overall study context: Pooling was applied to second doses at about 4 or about 12 weeks. Whole-study results and caveats: CD4 TCRs linked to vaccination spanned spike, dominating at 160-218 and 743-854. The donors showed a predominance of white British ancestry and of females, with possible underestimation of clonal diversity. A reported finding is that nearly half of spike-specific TCRs target unmutated variant regions.

Repertoires were generated with immunoSEQ multiplex PCR, while TCRdb's copy carries only in-frame clones and drops some. The data contain tens of thousands of clones, roughly 87% of them seen just once; the ten biggest clones take up nearly 25%. The CDR3 is made up of 17 amino acids. The germline gives CDR1 WNHNN, CDR2 SYGVQD (reference sequence). The trim removed 4 bases at V and 3 bases at J, leaving 12 bases unmatched. Source: peripheral blood, taken on day 0 of AZD1222 vaccination. This TCR derives from an adult in good health. The V gene is TRBV10-1, the J gene TRBJ1-1, with 9 bases aligning to TRBD1. The CDR3 DNA follows: TGCGCCAGCAGTGTCATAGGCAACAGGGGGCTGTACACTGAAGCTTTCTTT. Its protein product is CASSVIGNRGLYTEAFF.